The 11 T cell receptor beta chains below were found in one sample sequenced in a study of cytomegalovirus exposure and HLA in healthy donors. Vbeta (60) and Jbeta (13) primers were used in the PCR. The repertoire was sequenced with immunoSEQ multiplex PCR; TCRdb's copy has only in-frame clones and lacks some. The sample data list about 200,000 clones. Input material: PBMCs. These receptors all stem from a young man in good health and CMV-seronegative.

The V and J genes are TRBV11-3 and TRBJ1-1, with 9 positions matching TRBD1. With 5 bases clipped from V and 1 base from J, the junction kept 5 bases outside the gene matches. This CDR3 region has 15 residues. Per germline, CDR1 SGHNT and CDR2 YENEEA. CDR3 in amino acids: CASSTGQGKNTEAFF. The CDR3 coding sequence is TGTGCCAGCAGCACGGGACAGGGCAAGAACACTGAAGCTTTCTTT.

The chain joins TRBV27 to TRBJ2-2, with a weak D call TRBD2 (6 bases). The V end lost 3 bases, the J end lost 5 bases, and 19 bases lay between the germline ends. Germline CDR1 reads MNHEY; CDR2 reads SMNVEV (reference sequence). The CDR3 contains 17 residues. The CDR3 loop reads CASSFGRSGTGTGELFF. CDR3 bases: TGTGCCAGCAGTTTCGGGCGCTCCGGGACTGGGACCGGGGAGCTGTTTTTT.

This chain links TRBV13 with TRBJ1-6; 9 bases are shared with TRBD1. Looked up from germline, CDR1 is PRHDT and CDR2 is FYEKMQ (reference sequence). The V gene end was trimmed by 4 bases and the J gene end by 10 bases; junction bases not matched to a gene: 5. The CDR3 covers 14 residues. The CDR3 DNA reads TGTGCCAGCAGCTACGGGACAGGGCGATCACCCCTCCACTTT. Protein: CASSYGTGRSPLHF.

This sequence joins TRBV19 and TRBJ1-1; TRBD1 aligns across 7 bases. With V trimmed by 4 bases and J by 7 bases, 12 bases remained unmatched. The CDR3 is made up of 15 amino acids. Germline CDR1 LNHDA, CDR2 SQIVND (reference sequence). Here the CDR3 DNA reads TGTGCCAGTAGTACTACGCATGGGACAGTTCTTGAAGCTTTCTTT. Residues: CASSTTHGTVLEAFF.

The V gene is TRBV30, the J gene TRBJ1-1; no reliable D call. Germline CDR1 GTSNPN, CDR2 SVGIG (reference sequence). Trimming pared 0 bases from V and 0 bases from J, leaving 5 bases between. The CDR3 extends over 13 amino acids. Here the CDR3 reads CAWSVRVNTEAFF. Here the CDR3 DNA reads TGTGCCTGGAGTGTACGAGTGAACACTGAAGCTTTCTTT.

The chain employs TRBV5-1 and TRBJ2-1; 15 bases map to TRBD2. Per the germline V gene, CDR1 is SGHRS and CDR2 is YFSETQ. V lost 2 bases and J lost 1; bases outside the gene matches: 4. The CDR3 is made up of 18 amino acids. As DNA, the CDR3 is TGCGCCAGCAGCTTTGGACTAGCGGGGGGGCGGTCCTACAATGAGCAGTTCTTC. It codes for CASSFGLAGGRSYNEQFF.

The chain recombines TRBV9 with TRBJ1-3; D is possibly TRBD1 (5 bases). The V and J ends lost 4 bases and 2 bases respectively, with 19 bases between them. The CDR3 has 17 residues. Germline loops: CDR1 SGDLS, CDR2 YYNGEE. The CDR3 loop is CASSSHPGRLAGNTIYF. Written as DNA, the CDR3 is TGTGCCAGCAGCTCTCACCCAGGGAGGCTGGCTGGAAACACCATATATTTT.

The chain combines TRBV14 with TRBJ1-1; 7 nucleotides align to TRBD1. V was pared by 6 bases and J by 4 bases, with 8 bases of the junction left unmatched. Germline V gene sequence: CDR1 SGHDN, CDR2 FVKESK. This CDR3 is 14 amino acids long. This CDR3 is CASRAPGQSTEAFF. The CDR3 DNA reads TGTGCCAGCAGGGCCCCGGGACAGAGCACTGAAGCTTTCTTT.

The rearrangement joins TRBV5-1 to TRBJ2-5; D is ambiguous. The CDR3 length is 14 residues. With 1 base removed from V and 2 bases from J, the gap between germline ends came to 9 bases. Germline CDR1 and CDR2: SGHRS and YFSETQ. CDR3 protein: CASSLFLAQETQYF. CDR3 bases: TGCGCCAGCAGCTTGTTTTTGGCACAAGAGACCCAGTACTTC.

The chain carries TRBV2 and TRBJ2-1; 12 nucleotides line up with TRBD2. The CDR3 is 16 amino acids. The V gene's germline CDR1 is SNHLY and CDR2 FYNNEI. The ends lost 4 bases at V and 4 bases at J; junction bases unmatched: 5. CDR3 sequence: CASSVSGLAGYNEQFF. In DNA, the CDR3 is TGTGCCAGCAGTGTTTCCGGACTAGCGGGGTACAATGAGCAGTTCTTC.

The chain joins TRBV4-1 to TRBJ1-3; no firm D call. The V end was cut by 1 base, the J end by 0 bases, with 16 bases between. The CDR3 covers 18 residues. CDR1 is MGHRA, CDR2 YSYEKL, per germline. The CDR3 loop is CASSQGVLRRVSGNTIYF. In nucleotides, the CDR3 is TGCGCCAGCAGCCAAGGGGTTTTAAGGAGGGTCTCTGGAAACACCATATATTTT.